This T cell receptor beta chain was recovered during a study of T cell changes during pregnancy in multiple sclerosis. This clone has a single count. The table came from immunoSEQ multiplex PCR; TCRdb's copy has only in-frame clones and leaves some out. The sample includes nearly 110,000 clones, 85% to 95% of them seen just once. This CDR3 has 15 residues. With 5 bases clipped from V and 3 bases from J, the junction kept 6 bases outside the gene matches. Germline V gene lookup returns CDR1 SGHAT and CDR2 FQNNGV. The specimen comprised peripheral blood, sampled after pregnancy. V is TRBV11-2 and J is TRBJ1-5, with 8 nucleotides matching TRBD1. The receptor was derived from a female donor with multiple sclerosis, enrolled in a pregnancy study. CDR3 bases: TGTGCCAGCAGCCCCACGGACAGGGACAATCAGCCCCAGCATTTT. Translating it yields CASSPTDRDNQPQHF. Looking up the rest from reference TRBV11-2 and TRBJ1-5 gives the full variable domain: EAGVAQSPRYKIIEKRQSVAFWCNPISGHATLYWYQQILGQGPKLLIQFQNNGVVDDSQLPKDRFSAERLKGVDSTLKIQPAKLEDSAVYLCASSPTDRDNQPQHFGDGTRLSIL.